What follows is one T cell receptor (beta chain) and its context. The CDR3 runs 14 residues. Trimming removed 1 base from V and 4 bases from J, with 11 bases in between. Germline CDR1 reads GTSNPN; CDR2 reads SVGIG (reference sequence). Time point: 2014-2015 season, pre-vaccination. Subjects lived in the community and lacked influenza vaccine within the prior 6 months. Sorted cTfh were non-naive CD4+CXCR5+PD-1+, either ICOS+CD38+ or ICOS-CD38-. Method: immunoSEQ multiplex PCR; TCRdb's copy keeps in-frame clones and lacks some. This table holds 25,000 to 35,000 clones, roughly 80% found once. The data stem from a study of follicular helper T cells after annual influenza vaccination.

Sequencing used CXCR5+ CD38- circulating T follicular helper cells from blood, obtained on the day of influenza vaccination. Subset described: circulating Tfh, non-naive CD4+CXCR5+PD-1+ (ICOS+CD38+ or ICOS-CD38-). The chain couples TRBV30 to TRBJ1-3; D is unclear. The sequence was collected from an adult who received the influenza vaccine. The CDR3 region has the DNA TGTGCCTGGAGTGGGCAAGAACACGGAAACACCATATATTTT. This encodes CAWSGQEHGNTIYF.